The present entry profiles one T cell receptor beta chain with its context. This sample was taken from a study of technical replicates of blood from several donors. Sequencing was performed with immunoSEQ multiplex PCR; in TCRdb, only in-frame clones are kept and a portion is missing. The sample lists tens of thousands of clones, roughly 94% occurring once. The CDR3 length is 17 residues. The V segment lost 3 bases and the J segment 2 bases; nucleotides outside the gene matches: 8. Looked up from germline, CDR1 is MGHRA and CDR2 is YSYEKL. The receptor was isolated from a human donor in good health. Sequences were obtained from T cells isolated from PBMCs. The chain is built from TRBV4-1 and TRBJ2-1; 9 positions match TRBD2. The CDR3: CASSQALAGLTYNEQFF. The DNA of the CDR3 is TGCGCCAGCAGCCAGGCTCTAGCGGGGCTTACCTACAATGAGCAGTTCTTC.